Below are 30 T cell receptor beta chains sequenced from a single sample in a study of shared clonotypes between healthy human individuals. TCRdb's copy holds only in-frame clones and misses some; the assay was immunoSEQ multiplex PCR. The sample carries roughly 2.1 million clones, roughly 91% recorded once. Naive-designated CD8 cells lacked CD45RO, were positively enriched for CCR7, and omitted terminally differentiated effector memory CD45RA+ cells. The sequencing input was naive CD8+ T cells from PBMCs. Receptor source: a man between 18 and 29 years old in good health. Some clones in this sample may be carry-over from other donors' samples.

The chain couples TRBV9 to TRBJ2-7, with a tentative D call TRBD2 (6 bases). CDR3 size: 14 residues. From germline, CDR1 is SGDLS and CDR2 YYNGEE. The ends were cut back, 4 bases at V and 3 bases at J, with 14 bases in the middle. CDR3: CASSPEGTYYEQYF. The DNA of the CDR3 is TGTGCCAGCAGCCCAGAGGGGACTTACTACGAGCAGTACTTC. The full variable domain, with the rest looked up from reference TRBV9 and TRBJ2-7, is DSGVTQTPKHLITATGQRVTLRCSPRSGDLSVYWYQQSLDQGLQFLIQYYNGEERAKGNILERFSAQQFPDLHSELNLSSLELGDSALYFCASSPEGTYYEQYFGPGTRLTVT.

The V call is TRBV4-1, the J call TRBJ2-7; D is perhaps TRBD1 (5 bases). With 3 bases removed from V and 3 bases from J, the gap between germline ends came to 9 bases. The germline gives CDR1 MGHRA, CDR2 YSYEKL. The CDR3 sequence is 13 residues long. In nucleotides, the CDR3 is TGCGCCAGCAGCCACGGACAACTCTACGAGCAGTACTTC. It encodes CASSHGQLYEQYF.

The rearrangement uses TRBV9 and TRBJ1-5; unclear D gene. Looked up from germline, CDR1 is SGDLS and CDR2 is YYNGEE. The CDR3 has 13 amino acids. V lost 3 bases and J 5 bases, leaving 9 bases between the germline ends. CDR3 DNA: TGTGCCAGCAGCGAAACCGGTGATCAGCCCCAGCATTTT. Amino acids: CASSETGDQPQHF.

The chain has TRBV6-1 and TRBJ2-2; 7 positions match TRBD2. Per the germline V gene, CDR1 is MNHNS and CDR2 is SASEGT. This CDR3 comprises 15 residues. V lost 4 bases, J lost 0 bases, and 2 bases stayed unmatched. CDR3 sequence reads: CASSGLAANTGELFF. The CDR3 region has the DNA TGTGCCAGCAGTGGTCTAGCGGCGAACACCGGGGAGCTGTTTTTT.

The rearrangement uses TRBV27 and TRBJ2-5, with D unresolved. CDR3 length: 12 amino acids. V gave up 7 bases and J gave up 7 bases, with 13 bases separating them. The germline V gene has CDR1 MNHEY and CDR2 SMNVEV (reference sequence). This CDR3 reads CASTDDGGTQYF. CDR3 in DNA: TGTGCCAGCACTGACGACGGCGGGACCCAGTACTTC.

The chain couples TRBV5-1 to TRBJ2-3; TRBD1 is a possible D gene (5 bases). The CDR3 extends over 14 amino acids. Trimming shortened V by 5 bases and J by 3 bases, and 13 bases separated the two germline ends. Germline V gene lookup returns CDR1 SGHRS and CDR2 YFSETQ. This CDR3 reads CASRGRAVTDTQYF. The CDR3 DNA sequence: TGCGCCAGCAGAGGCAGGGCGGTAACAGATACGCAGTATTTT.

The chain combines TRBV9 with TRBJ1-2, with 7 bases matching TRBD1. The V segment lost 1 base and the J segment 3 bases; nucleotides outside the gene matches: 3. This CDR3 comprises 14 residues. Germline V gives CDR1 SGDLS, CDR2 YYNGEE. CDR3 residues: CASSVIGTDYGYTF. The DNA of the CDR3 is TGTGCCAGCAGCGTAATTGGGACAGACTATGGCTACACCTTC.

The chain recombines TRBV6-1 with TRBJ2-1; D unclear. The V gene lost 3 bases and the J gene lost 3 bases, with 12 bases spanning the gap. Germline V lookup: CDR1 MNHNS, CDR2 SASEGT. The CDR3 has 15 amino acids. In DNA form, the CDR3 reads TGTGCCAGCAGTGACAGCCCTTTCGGCTACAATGAGCAGTTCTTC. Its protein product is CASSDSPFGYNEQFF.

The chain carries TRBV6-6 and TRBJ2-1, with 9 bases matching TRBD2. Trimming at V came to 4 bases and at J to 5 bases, leaving 3 bases not matched to a gene. CDR3 size: 14 residues. CDR1 is MNHNY, CDR2 SVGAGI, per germline (reference sequence). CDR3 in DNA: TGTGCCAGCAGTTTCGTAGCGGGAGACAATGAGCAGTTCTTC. Protein: CASSFVAGDNEQFF.

The chain carries TRBV7-2 and TRBJ1-3; no definite D call. The CDR3 loop spans 15 amino acids. With 4 bases removed from V and 4 bases from J, the gap between germline ends came to 14 bases. CDR1 SGHTA and CDR2 FQGNSA come from the germline V gene. CDR3 nucleotide sequence: TGTGCCAGCAGCTCAAGACCAGGTTACGGAAACACCATATATTTT. Translating gives CASSSRPGYGNTIYF.

This clone has only a few counts. The chain's CDR3 is CASSLGIGSTEAFF. The CDR3 DNA reads TGCGCCAGCAGCTTGGGTATAGGGTCCACTGAAGCTTTCTTT. This chain connects TRBV5-1 to TRBJ1-1; D is unresolved. Germline CDR1 and CDR2: SGHRS and YFSETQ. The CDR3 totals 14 residues. V lost 0 bases and J lost 4, with 10 bases in between.

V and J are TRBV6-5 and TRBJ2-1; either TRBD1 or TRBD2 may supply D (5 bases each). From germline, CDR1 is MNHEY and CDR2 SVGAGI. This CDR3 is 15 amino acids long. Trimming stripped 4 bases from V and 9 bases from J, with 19 bases between. CDR3 in DNA: TGTGCCAGCAGTTTCTCTACGACGCATGGGGGTGAGCAGTTCTTC. It yields the protein CASSFSTTHGGEQFF.

Only a few counts were recorded for this clone. The chain carries TRBV30 and TRBJ1-1, with TRBD1 as a possible D gene (5 bases). The germline V gene has CDR1 GTSNPN and CDR2 SVGIG (reference sequence). Between the trimmed V and J ends, which lost 2 bases and 6 bases, there was a span of 7 bases. The CDR3 runs 11 residues. CDR3 loop: CAWSMGPEAFF. The CDR3 DNA sequence: TGTGCCTGGAGTATGGGGCCTGAAGCTTTCTTT.

This clone turned up a few times. V usage is TRBV4-1 and J usage is TRBJ1-1; 9 bases fit TRBD1. J lost 5 bases, V lost 7 bases, and 11 bases had no gene match. CDR3 length: 15 residues. Per germline, CDR1 MGHRA and CDR2 YSYEKL. The CDR3 here is CASNLGTGSGTEAFF. CDR3 bases: TGCGCCAGCAACCTAGGGACAGGGTCGGGGACTGAAGCTTTCTTT.

The genes are TRBV27 and TRBJ1-4; TRBD1 might be the D (5 bases). Trimming took off 4 bases at V and 7 bases at J, with 13 bases between the two ends. CDR3 length equals 14 residues. The germline CDR1 and CDR2 sequences are MNHEY and SMNVEV (reference sequence). This chain's CDR3 is CASSSYGAIEKLFF. The CDR3 bases are TGTGCCAGCAGTTCTTATGGGGCCATTGAAAAACTGTTTTTT. The entire variable domain, with the rest obtained from reference TRBV27 and TRBJ1-4, is as follows: EAQVTQNPRYLITVTGKKLTVTCSQNMNHEYMSWYRQDPGLGLRQIYYSMNVEVTDKGDVPEGYKVSRKEKRNFPLILESPSPNQTSLYFCASSSYGAIEKLFFGSGTQLSVL.

The chain has TRBV5-1 and TRBJ2-7; 12 nucleotides align to TRBD2. V lost 4 bases, J lost 2 bases, and 7 bases stayed unmatched. The CDR3 has 16 amino acids. Germline assignment: CDR1 SGHRS and CDR2 YFSETQ. In DNA form, the CDR3 reads TGCGCCAGCAGCGGGGGGACTAGCGGGTTTACCTACGAGCAGTACTTC. It encodes CASSGGTSGFTYEQYF.

This clone turned up a few times. This same CDR3 is encoded by further DNA sequences in the sample. The J gene is TRBJ1-1, the V gene TRBV29-1; D gene uncertain. Germline V CDR1 and CDR2: SQVTM, ANQGSEA. This CDR3 contains 10 residues. Deletions cut 7 bases from V and 2 bases from J, with 5 bases between. Here the CDR3 DNA reads TGCAGCGGTCAAAACACTGAAGCTTTCTTT. Its translation: CSGQNTEAFF.

This clone has just one count. The chain has TRBV28 and TRBJ1-5, with D uncertain. The CDR3 runs to 15 residues. Trimming left V 3 bases short and J 5 bases short, with 14 bases between. Germline V gives CDR1 MDHEN, CDR2 SYDVKM. CDR3 residues: CASSFLVRSDQPQHF. The CDR3 coding sequence is TGTGCCAGCAGTTTTCTAGTTCGCAGTGATCAGCCCCAGCATTTT.

The rearrangement joins TRBV18 to TRBJ2-7; 12 positions match TRBD2. Trimming at V came to 5 bases and at J to 2 bases, leaving 7 bases not matched to a gene. This CDR3 is 16 amino acids long. Germline-derived CDR1 and CDR2 are KGHSH and LQKENI. Here the CDR3 DNA reads TGTGCCAGCTCAAGACAGACTAGCGGGAGCCCCTACGAGCAGTACTTC. It codes for CASSRQTSGSPYEQYF.

This clone showed up just a few times. Other DNA variants within this sample encode the same CDR3. The V call is TRBV27, the J call TRBJ2-2; 12 nucleotides agree with TRBD2. The CDR3 runs to 15 residues. Germline V lookup: CDR1 MNHEY, CDR2 SMNVEV (reference sequence). V dropped 2 bases and J dropped 5; count of bases not matched to a gene: 0. CDR3 sequence: CASSLGTSGTGELFF. In DNA, the CDR3 is TGTGCCAGCAGTTTAGGGACTAGCGGGACCGGGGAGCTGTTTTTT.

The chain couples TRBV6-1 to TRBJ1-1, with TRBD1 identical over 10 bases. The CDR3 length is 15 residues. V lost 4 bases and J lost 2; bases outside the gene matches: 4. In germline, CDR1 is MNHNS, CDR2 SASEGT. The CDR3 reads CASSAGQGVNTEAFF. The CDR3 nucleotides read TGTGCCAGCAGTGCAGGACAGGGGGTCAACACTGAAGCTTTCTTT.

The chain uses TRBV5-4 and TRBJ2-5, with 10 bases matching TRBD2. V was clipped by 3 bases and J by 2 bases; unmatched bases: 4. The CDR3 runs to 15 residues. In germline, CDR1 is SGHNT, CDR2 YYREEE (reference sequence). The CDR3 here is CASSSQREGQETQYF. CDR3 coding DNA: TGTGCCAGCAGCTCCCAGCGGGAGGGGCAAGAGACCCAGTACTTC.

This chain uses TRBV4-1 with TRBJ2-4; TRBD2 agrees at 11 bases. The germline V gene encodes CDR1 MGHRA and CDR2 YSYEKL. Trimming took 5 bases from V and 0 from J; bases not matched to a gene: 6. The CDR3 contains 17 residues. The CDR3 spells CASSETSGVLAKNIQYF. As DNA, the CDR3 is TGCGCCAGCAGCGAGACTAGCGGGGTACTAGCCAAAAACATTCAGTACTTC.

In this sample, this clone turned up a few times. The gene calls are TRBV29-1 and TRBJ1-1; D is unclear. V lost 3 bases and J lost 1, with 12 bases in between. Germline CDR1 reads SQVTM; CDR2 reads ANQGSEA. The length of the CDR3 is 14 residues. As DNA, the CDR3 is TGCAGCGTTGAGTCAGGCCAATCGAACACTGAAGCTTTCTTT. It yields the protein CSVESGQSNTEAFF.

The chain has TRBV9 and TRBJ1-5; TRBD1 agrees at 7 bases. Losses at the gene ends were 0 bases for V and 2 bases for J; bases not matched to a gene: 2. This CDR3 is 15 amino acids long. Germline V CDR1 and CDR2: SGDLS, YYNGEE. The DNA for the CDR3 is TGTGCCAGCAGCGTAGGGGACAGCTGCAATCAGCCCCAGCATTTT. The encoded protein is CASSVGDSCNQPQHF.

The gene calls are TRBV7-9 and TRBJ2-2; D assignment may be TRBD1 or TRBD2 (6 bases each). Germline CDR1 reads SEHNR; CDR2 reads FQNEAQ (reference sequence). This CDR3 spans 16 amino acids. Trimming left V 5 bases short and J 4 bases short, with 17 bases between. CDR3 residues: CASSPPGARGTGELFF. CDR3 in DNA: TGTGCCAGCAGCCCTCCGGGGGCGCGGGGCACCGGGGAGCTGTTTTTT.

This CDR3 is CASSLTGVEQYF. As DNA, the CDR3 is TGTGCCAGCAGTTTAACAGGGGTCGAGCAGTACTTC. The chain combines TRBV28 with TRBJ2-7; 7 positions match TRBD1. The trim removed 2 bases at V and 6 bases at J, leaving 1 base unmatched. The CDR3 is made up of 12 amino acids. The V gene's germline CDR1 is MDHEN and CDR2 SYDVKM.

This chain links TRBV14 with TRBJ2-7; D unresolved. This CDR3 spans 14 amino acids. V was shortened by 4 bases and J by 1 base, with 11 bases between the two germline ends. Germline V gene lookup returns CDR1 SGHDN and CDR2 FVKESK. This CDR3 reads CASSLLIQSYEQYF. CDR3 in DNA: TGTGCCAGCAGCCTTTTAATCCAGTCCTACGAGCAGTACTTC.

V gene TRBV7-9 combines with J gene TRBJ2-7, with a weak D call TRBD2 (5 bases). This CDR3 region has 14 residues. CDR1 SEHNR and CDR2 FQNEAQ come from the germline V gene (reference sequence). The V end was cut by 5 bases, the J end by 2 bases, with 13 bases between. Here the CDR3 reads CASSRTDGTYEQYF. CDR3 in DNA: TGTGCCAGCAGCCGAACGGACGGGACCTACGAGCAGTACTTC.

This sequence joins TRBV5-1 and TRBJ2-7; D remains unclear. CDR1 and CDR2 from the germline V gene are SGHRS and YFSETQ. The length of the CDR3 is 15 residues. Trimming removed 2 bases from V and 2 bases from J, with 14 bases in between. CDR3 in amino acids: CASSLSPKVTYEQYF. CDR3 sequence (DNA): TGCGCCAGCAGCTTAAGCCCTAAGGTCACCTACGAGCAGTACTTC.